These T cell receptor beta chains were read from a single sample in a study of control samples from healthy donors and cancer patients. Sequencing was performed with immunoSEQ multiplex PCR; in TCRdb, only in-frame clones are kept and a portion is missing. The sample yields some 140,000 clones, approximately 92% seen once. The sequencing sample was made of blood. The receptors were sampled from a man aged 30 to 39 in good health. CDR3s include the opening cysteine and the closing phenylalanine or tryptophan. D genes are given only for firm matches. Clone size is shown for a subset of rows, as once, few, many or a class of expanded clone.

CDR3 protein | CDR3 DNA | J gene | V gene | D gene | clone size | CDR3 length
CASSLGDRVSYEQYF | TGCGCCAGCAGCTTGGGTGACAGAGTCTCCTACGAGCAGTACTTC | TRBJ2-7 | TRBV5-1 | . | . | 15
CASSFGGAYNEQFF | TGTGCCAGCAGCTTCGGGGGCGCCTACAATGAGCAGTTCTTC | TRBJ2-1 | TRBV5-4 | . | . | 14
CASSQPARGFYEQYF | TGTGCCAGCAGTCAACCTGCCCGGGGGTTCTACGAGCAGTACTTC | TRBJ2-7 | TRBV28 | . | . | 15
CAISDRTGVSYNEQFF | TGTGCCATCAGTGATCGAACAGGGGTATCCTACAATGAGCAGTTCTTC | TRBJ2-1 | TRBV10-3 | TRBD1 | . | 16
CSASLAGAGELFF | TGCAGTGCTAGTTTAGCGGGAGCCGGGGAGCTGTTTTTT | TRBJ2-2 | TRBV20-1 | TRBD2 | . | 13
CASRVGDSYEQYF | TGTGCCAGCAGGGTGGGTGATTCCTACGAGCAGTACTTC | TRBJ2-7 | TRBV12-3/TRBV12-4 | . | . | 13
CASKYRSSYNEQFF | TGTGCCAGTAAGTACAGGAGCTCCTACAATGAGCAGTTCTTC | TRBJ2-1 | TRBV19 | . | . | 14
CASRTLGGSHNEQFF | TGTGCCAGCAGGACCCTCGGGGGGAGTCACAATGAGCAGTTCTTC | TRBJ2-1 | TRBV28 | TRBD2 | . | 15
CASRPETGTHGYTF | TGTGCCAGCAGGCCAGAGACGGGAACCCATGGCTACACCTTC | TRBJ1-2 | TRBV6-5 | . | . | 14
CASSKQGSGNTIYF | TGTGCCAGCAGCAAACAGGGGTCTGGAAACACCATATATTTT | TRBJ1-3 | TRBV28 | TRBD1 | . | 14
CASSPKGLHRDGSWDAFF | TGTGCCAGCTCACCGAAGGGGCTTCACCGGGACGGATCCTGGGACGCTTTCTTT | TRBJ1-1 | TRBV18 | . | . | 18
CASSYGINYGYTF | TGTGCCAGCAGTTACGGAATTAACTATGGCTACACCTTC | TRBJ1-2 | TRBV6-5 | . | . | 13
CATSGSGQNTGTSGRPDTGELFF | TGTGCCACCAGTGGTTCCGGACAGAATACCGGGACTAGCGGGAGGCCTGACACCGGGGAGCTGTTTTTT | TRBJ2-2 | TRBV24-1 | TRBD2 | . | 23
CAWSVLASDTQYF | TGTGCCTGGAGTGTACTAGCTTCTGATACGCAGTATTTT | TRBJ2-3 | TRBV30 | . | few | 13
CASSSLQTGFYEQYF | TGCGCCAGCAGCTCGTTGCAGACAGGGTTCTACGAGCAGTACTTC | TRBJ2-7 | TRBV4-1 | TRBD1 | . | 15
CASSLGGIPTNYGYTF | TGTGCCAGCAGCTTAGGGGGGATTCCCACTAACTATGGCTACACCTTC | TRBJ1-2 | TRBV9 | . | . | 16
CASTPQPQTYNSPLHF | TGCGCCAGCACTCCTCAGCCCCAGACTTATAATTCACCCCTCCACTTT | TRBJ1-6 | TRBV10-2 | . | . | 16
CASSLTQGDSEAFF | TGTGCCAGCAGCTTAACACAGGGGGACTCTGAAGCTTTCTTT | TRBJ1-1 | TRBV7-2 | TRBD1 | . | 14
CASSLMWVSYGYTF | TGTGCCAGCAGCTTAATGTGGGTATCCTATGGCTACACCTTC | TRBJ1-2 | TRBV7-2 | . | . | 14
CASSSGQNVVNYGYTF | TGCGCCAGCAGCTCGGGACAGAATGTTGTAAACTATGGCTACACCTTC | TRBJ1-2 | TRBV5-1 | TRBD1 | . | 16
CASSLKGTDTQYF | TGTGCCAGCAGCTTGAAGGGTACGGATACGCAGTATTTT | TRBJ2-3 | TRBV5-8 | . | . | 13
CASSYRLVGPYEQYF | TGTGCCAGCAGTTATCGGCTCGTGGGCCCCTACGAGCAGTACTTC | TRBJ2-7 | TRBV6-2/TRBV6-3 | . | . | 15
CASSVGYEQFF | TGTGCCAGCAGCGTGGGGTATGAGCAGTTCTTC | TRBJ2-1 | TRBV11-3 | . | . | 11
CASSPVEENQPQHF | TGTGCCAGCTCACCAGTTGAGGAGAATCAGCCCCAGCATTTT | TRBJ1-5 | TRBV18 | . | . | 14
CASSQFGRERTADTQYF | TGCGCCAGCAGCCAATTCGGGAGGGAGAGGACTGCAGATACGCAGTATTTT | TRBJ2-3 | TRBV4-1 | TRBD2 | . | 17
CASSVTSARTAYEQYF | TGTGCCAGCAGCGTAACTAGCGCCAGAACCGCCTACGAGCAGTACTTC | TRBJ2-7 | TRBV28 | TRBD2 | . | 16
CASSLVLTEAFF | TGTGCCAGCAGTTTGGTTCTCACTGAAGCTTTCTTT | TRBJ1-1 | TRBV28 | . | few | 12
CASSQEVGDPSTDTQYF | TGTGCCAGCAGCCAAGAGGTGGGCGACCCTAGCACAGATACGCAGTATTTT | TRBJ2-3 | TRBV14 | . | . | 17
CASSQESFHEQYF | TGTGCCAGCAGCCAAGAGTCGTTCCACGAGCAGTACTTC | TRBJ2-7 | TRBV14 | . | once | 13
CASSLATPGELFF | TGTGCCAGCAGTTTAGCGACACCCGGGGAGCTGTTTTTT | TRBJ2-2 | TRBV12-3/TRBV12-4 | . | . | 13
CASSLAWSGTSINYEQYF | TGTGCCAGCAGCTTAGCATGGTCCGGGACTAGTATAAACTACGAGCAGTACTTC | TRBJ2-7 | TRBV7-8 | TRBD2 | . | 18
CASSLGMGGYGYTF | TGTGCCAGCAGTCTTGGTATGGGAGGCTATGGCTACACCTTC | TRBJ1-2 | TRBV28 | . | . | 14
CASRRAGSGANVLTF | TGTGCCAGCAGACGGGCGGGGTCTGGGGCCAACGTCCTGACTTTC | TRBJ2-6 | TRBV6-5 | . | . | 15
CASSINWGTEAFF | TGTGCCAGCAGTATAAACTGGGGCACTGAAGCTTTCTTT | TRBJ1-1 | TRBV27 | . | . | 13
CASSQERNFWGETQYF | TGTGCCAGCAGCCAAGAAAGGAACTTCTGGGGGGAGACCCAGTACTTC | TRBJ2-5 | TRBV3-1/TRBV3-2 | . | . | 16
CASSLGRGANYGYTF | TGTGCCAGCAGCTTGGGCAGGGGGGCTAACTATGGCTACACCTTC | TRBJ1-2 | TRBV5-4 | TRBD1 | . | 15
CASSLGGIRPSTDTQYF | TGTGCCAGCAGTTTAGGGGGAATTAGGCCCAGCACAGATACGCAGTATTTT | TRBJ2-3 | TRBV28 | . | once | 17
CASSVTGGTEETQYF | TGTGCCAGCAGTGTTACAGGGGGCACGGAAGAGACCCAGTACTTC | TRBJ2-5 | TRBV28 | TRBD1 | . | 15